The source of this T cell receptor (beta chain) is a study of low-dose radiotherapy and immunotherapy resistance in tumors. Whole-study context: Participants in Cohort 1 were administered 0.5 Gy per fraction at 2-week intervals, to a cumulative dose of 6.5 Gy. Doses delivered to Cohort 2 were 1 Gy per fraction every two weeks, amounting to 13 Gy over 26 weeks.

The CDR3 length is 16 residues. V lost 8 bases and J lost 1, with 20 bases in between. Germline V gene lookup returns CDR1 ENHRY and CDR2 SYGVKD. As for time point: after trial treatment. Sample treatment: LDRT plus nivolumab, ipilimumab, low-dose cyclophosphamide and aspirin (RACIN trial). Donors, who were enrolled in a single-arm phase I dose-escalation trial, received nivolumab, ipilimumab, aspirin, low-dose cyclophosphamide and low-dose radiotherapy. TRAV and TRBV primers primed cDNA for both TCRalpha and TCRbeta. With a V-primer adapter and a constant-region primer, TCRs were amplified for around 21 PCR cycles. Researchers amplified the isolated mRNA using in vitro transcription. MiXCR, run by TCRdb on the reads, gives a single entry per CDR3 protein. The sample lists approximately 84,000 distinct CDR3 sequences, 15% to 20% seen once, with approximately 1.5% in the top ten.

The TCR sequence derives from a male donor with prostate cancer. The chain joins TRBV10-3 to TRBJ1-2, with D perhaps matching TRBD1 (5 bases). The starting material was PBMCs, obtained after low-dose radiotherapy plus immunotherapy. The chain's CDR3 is CAISGTGRDFNYGYTF. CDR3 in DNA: TGTGCCATCTCCGGGACGGGCAGAGACTTTAACTATGGCTACACCTTC.